This note documents a single TCR beta chain sequence. The data stem from a study of blood T cell repertoires in COVID-19. Looking at the study overall: Sites in the United States, Italy and Spain provided acute and convalescent COVID-19 samples. PBMCs, B-cell-depleted T cells, or T cells provided the cDNA or gDNA that made up the material.

V shed 4 bases and J 6 bases; nucleotides not matched to a gene: 8. Germline V gene data show CDR1 as SGHNT and CDR2 as YYREEE (reference sequence). The CDR3 is 14 amino acids. Per the authors' pipeline: Amplified reference gene primers provided the basis for estimating nucleated cell counts. Some clones are missing from TCRdb's copy, which holds only in-frame ones; the method was immunoSEQ multiplex PCR. V and J calls and clone size are those listed in that table; D and trimming were worked out from the DNA. The sample includes 170,000 or so clones, about 87% of them seen just once. The Seattle patients, enrolled during active infection, were followed longitudinally.

The specimen was peripheral blood. This TCR was recovered from a man in his 60s with COVID-19, enrolled during active disease. The V and J genes are TRBV5-4 and TRBJ2-7, with TRBD2 identical over 9 bases. CDR3 sequence: CASSRGGAESEQYF. The CDR3 DNA is TGTGCCAGCAGCCGCGGGGGGGCCGAATCCGAGCAGTACTTC.